The sequence of this T cell receptor beta chain was determined in a study of immune evolution from preneoplasia to lung adenocarcinoma. Study results and caveats: Compared with EGFR-mutant or double wild-type lesions, KRAS-mutant nodules were more clonal. Clonality was highest in normal lung, lower in later-stage lesions apparently.

Regarding this clone: Its specificity is not known.

Premalignant or tumor cells were enriched by macro-dissection after pathologic assessment. Sequencing was performed with immunoSEQ multiplex PCR; in TCRdb, only in-frame clones are kept and a portion is missing. The sample shows some 37,000 clones, 74% of them seen only once. Germline loops: CDR1 SNHLY, CDR2 FYNNEI. V lost 7 bases, J lost 1 base, and 7 bases stayed unmatched. There are 14 residues in the CDR3. The sequencing input was FFPE invasive lung adenocarcinoma tissue. This chain connects TRBV2 to TRBJ2-7; 7 nucleotides align to TRBD2. The clonotype originates from a person aged 55 to 75 with lung adenocarcinoma. CDR3 nucleotides: TGTGCCAGCACTAGAACGGGGGGATCCTACGAGCAGTACTTC. It translates to CASTRTGGSYEQYF.